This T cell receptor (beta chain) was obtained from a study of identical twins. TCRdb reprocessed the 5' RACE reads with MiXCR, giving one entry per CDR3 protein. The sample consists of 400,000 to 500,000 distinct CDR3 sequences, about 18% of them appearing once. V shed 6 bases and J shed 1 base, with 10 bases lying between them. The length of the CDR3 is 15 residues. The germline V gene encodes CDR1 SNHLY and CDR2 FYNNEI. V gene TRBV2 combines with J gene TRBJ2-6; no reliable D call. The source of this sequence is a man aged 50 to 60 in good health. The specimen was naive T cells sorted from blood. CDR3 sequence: CASRRMVSGANVLTF. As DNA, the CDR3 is TGTGCCAGCAGGAGAATGGTGTCTGGGGCCAACGTCCTGACTTTC. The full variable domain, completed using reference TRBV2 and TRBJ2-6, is EPEVTQTPSHQVTQMGQEVILRCVPISNHLYFYWYRQILGQKVEFLVSFYNNEISEKSEIFDDQFSVERPDGSNFTLKIRSTKLEDSAMYFCASRRMVSGANVLTFGAGSRLTVL.